This TCR beta chain was identified in a study of blood T cell repertoires in COVID-19. As for the study in general: Nucleic acid was either cDNA or gDNA, and it came from T cells, B-cell-depleted T cells, or PBMCs.

This clone was counted once. Profiling relied on immunoSEQ multiplex PCR, and the TCRdb table lists in-frame clones only, not all of them. The sample lists some 210,000 clones, about 91% occurring once. Germline CDR1 reads LNHDA; CDR2 reads SQIVND (reference sequence). The CDR3 totals 14 residues. The V gene lost 8 bases and the J gene lost 1 base, with 12 bases spanning the gap. This receptor was identified in a man aged 30 to 45 with acute or convalescent COVID-19. Material: peripheral blood. The rearrangement links TRBV19 to TRBJ2-1, with a possible D match to TRBD1 (6 bases). CDR3 loop: CASGNRVSYNEQFF. The CDR3 DNA reads as TGTGCCAGTGGCAACAGGGTTTCCTACAATGAGCAGTTCTTC.